A selection of T cell receptor beta chains follows, all from one sample in a study of OX40 agonist ivuxolimab in advanced cancers. Using immunoSEQ multiplex PCR, the repertoire was profiled, and TCRdb retains in-frame clones only, with some absent. The top ten clones hold approximately 5% of a sample with some 61,000 clones, around 90% of them seen once. Source: CD4+ or CD8+ T cells sorted from blood, taken in a trial of the OX40 agonist ivuxolimab. Receptors originate from an adult with an advanced solid tumor such as melanoma, head and neck, liver or kidney cancer. CDR3s include the opening cysteine and the closing phenylalanine or tryptophan. The D gene is left open where the match is weak.

j_gene	d_gene	v_gene	CDR3aa
TRBJ2-1	TRBD2	TRBV19	CASTSLAGGPSAYNEQFF
TRBJ2-1	.	TRBV28	CASSLTPGAYSYNEQFF
TRBJ2-1	TRBD1	TRBV7-3	CASSLRDRGSYNEQFF
TRBJ1-5	.	TRBV27	CASSLMGAGEIRQPQHF
TRBJ1-2	.	TRBV19	CASSTTLTDSNYGYTF
TRBJ1-3	.	TRBV7-2	CASSSRVGSGNTIYF
TRBJ2-1	TRBD1	TRBV7-2	CASSLRDRSPYNEQFF
TRBJ2-7	.	TRBV5-1	CASSLATVRYEQYF
TRBJ2-2	.	TRBV18	CASSPVDLSNTGELFF
TRBJ2-1	TRBD2	TRBV9	CASSAGLAEEKFF
TRBJ2-3	.	TRBV27	CASSPRTTGSTDTQYF
TRBJ1-1	TRBD1	TRBV18	CASSGQGMNTEAFF
TRBJ2-5	TRBD2	TRBV14	CASNSPERGQETQYF
TRBJ2-7	.	TRBV7-2	CASSLGSANSYEQYF
TRBJ2-7	.	TRBV5-5	CASSFTGEHYEQYF
TRBJ2-7	TRBD1	TRBV18	CASSPLGQGRFYEQYF
TRBJ1-2	.	TRBV6-1	CASSEGQLRGYTF
TRBJ1-2	TRBD1	TRBV5-1	CASSLNRGRDYGYTF
TRBJ2-1	.	TRBV9	CASSVGWGSYNEQFF
TRBJ2-4	TRBD1	TRBV18	CASSLQGLAKNIQYF
TRBJ2-3	.	TRBV5-6	CASSLVGRGSLDTQYF
TRBJ1-1	.	TRBV28	CASSLWGPLTEAFF
TRBJ1-2	.	TRBV4-3	CASSQGRAGYTF
TRBJ2-2	.	TRBV7-2	CASSSLRAGELFF
TRBJ1-3	.	TRBV2	CASTSIFAGNTIYF
TRBJ2-5	TRBD1	TRBV19	CASTPDRAIKTQYF
TRBJ2-1	TRBD1	TRBV15	CATSRARGQGAYNEQFF
TRBJ1-6	TRBD1	TRBV9	CASSVTGDNSPLHF
TRBJ2-7	TRBD1	TRBV15	CATSRGDSSHEQYF
TRBJ2-1	.	TRBV7-6	CASSWDFTISYNEQFF
TRBJ1-5	.	TRBV18	CASSPATKGNRQPQHF
TRBJ2-3	.	TRBV9	CASSVDAADTQYF
TRBJ2-3	TRBD2	TRBV9	CASSLATSGTPDTQYF
TRBJ2-4	.	TRBV2	CASSARVLHF
TRBJ2-5	TRBD2	TRBV5-6	CASSPTLAGGLETQYF
TRBJ1-2	.	TRBV5-8	CASSLGSADYGYTF
TRBJ2-3	.	TRBV5-1	CASSVRGYSETDTQYF
TRBJ1-1	TRBD1	TRBV28	CASSTPGQGRTEAFF
TRBJ2-3	TRBD2	TRBV7-2	CASSPRDYPRTDTQYF
TRBJ2-7	.	TRBV21-1	CASTLLRQGSYEQYF
TRBJ2-7	TRBD2	TRBV28	CASSLNGRVGEQYF